This is a list of T cell receptor beta chains from one sample in a study of T cell responses to AZD1222 COVID-19 vaccine. Profiling relied on immunoSEQ multiplex PCR, and the TCRdb table lists in-frame clones only, not all of them. The sample has more than 110,000 clones, about 93% seen once; the top ten hold about 9.1%. Sequences were derived from peripheral blood, sampled on day 0 of AZD1222 vaccination. Every receptor here comes from an adult in good health. CDR3s include the opening cysteine and the closing phenylalanine or tryptophan. The D gene is left open where the match is weak. Clone size is shown for a subset of rows, as once, few, many or a class of expanded clone.

size	D	V	J	CDR3	DNA
NA	NA	TRBV7-3	TRBJ1-2	CASSASTFSSGYTF	TGTGCCAGCAGCGCGAGCACTTTTAGTAGCGGCTACACCTTC
NA	NA	TRBV27	TRBJ2-3	CASKRGNLGGTDTQYF	TGTGCCAGCAAAAGGGGCAACCTAGGGGGCACAGATACGCAGTATTTT
once	NA	TRBV3-1/TRBV3-2	TRBJ1-1	CASSQAGGGTEAFF	TGTGCCAGCAGCCAAGCCGGGGGTGGCACTGAAGCTTTCTTT
NA	NA	TRBV5-8	TRBJ1-2	CASSWDLKDGGYTF	TGTGCCAGCAGCTGGGACCTTAAAGATGGTGGCTACACCTTC
NA	NA	TRBV9	TRBJ1-2	CASSVGGLGSSYGYTF	TGTGCCAGCAGCGTAGGCGGCCTCGGGTCCTCGTATGGCTACACCTTC
NA	TRBD2	TRBV7-3	TRBJ2-3	CASSSPTGTSDTQYF	TGTGCCAGCAGCTCCCCGACGGGGACTAGCGATACGCAGTATTTT
NA	TRBD2	TRBV27	TRBJ2-7	CASSRGGYSVYEQYF	TGTGCCAGCAGCCGGGGGGGGTACTCTGTTTACGAGCAGTACTTC
NA	TRBD1	TRBV7-3	TRBJ2-3	CASSLGQRTGGLEGFTDTQYF	TGTGCCAGCAGCTTAGGCCAGCGCACAGGGGGCTTAGAGGGGTTTACAGATACGCAGTATTTT
NA	NA	TRBV5-1	TRBJ1-2	CASSSGQMNYGYTF	TGCGCCAGCAGCAGCGGACAGATGAACTATGGCTACACCTTC
NA	NA	TRBV27	TRBJ1-1	CASGRTVNTEAFF	TGTGCCAGCGGTCGGACAGTGAACACTGAAGCTTTCTTT
NA	NA	TRBV19	TRBJ1-3	CASSRDAGNTIYF	TGTGCCAGTAGCCGGGACGCCGGAAACACCATATATTTT
NA	TRBD1	TRBV25-1	TRBJ1-2	CASSESLGQGDYGYTF	TGTGCCAGCAGTGAATCTCTGGGACAGGGGGACTATGGCTACACCTTC
NA	NA	TRBV27	TRBJ2-7	CASSFMSRGHPSSYEQYF	TGTGCCAGCAGTTTTATGTCGCGGGGGCACCCAAGCTCCTACGAGCAGTACTTC
NA	TRBD1	TRBV27	TRBJ2-1	CASSNSTGNEQFF	TGTGCCAGCAGTAACTCGACAGGGAATGAGCAGTTCTTC
NA	TRBD2	TRBV7-3	TRBJ2-5	CASSPRGSGEETQYF	TGTGCCAGCAGCCCCCGAGGTAGCGGGGAGGAGACCCAGTACTTC
NA	NA	TRBV5-6	TRBJ1-1	CASKPLGGGRNTEAFF	TGTGCCAGCAAGCCCCTTGGGGGGGGAAGGAACACTGAAGCTTTCTTT
NA	NA	TRBV12-3/TRBV12-4	TRBJ1-1	CASSLEREVVIFF	TGTGCCAGCAGTTTGGAAAGGGAGGTTGTTATTTTCTTT
NA	NA	TRBV19	TRBJ1-1	CASRWYLDTEAFF	TGTGCCAGTAGATGGTACCTGGACACTGAAGCTTTCTTT
NA	NA	TRBV19	TRBJ2-1	CASWGSSYNEQFF	TGTGCCAGTTGGGGGAGCTCCTACAATGAGCAGTTCTTC
NA	NA	TRBV4-1	TRBJ1-2	CASSQAPRGGGYTF	TGCGCCAGCAGCCAAGCCCCGAGAGGCGGTGGCTACACCTTC
NA	NA	TRBV5-1	TRBJ1-2	CASSLSSLSENYGYTF	TGCGCCAGCAGCTTGTCGTCCCTTTCTGAAAACTATGGCTACACCTTC
few	NA	TRBV28	TRBJ2-7	CASSLLPVEQYF	TGTGCCAGCAGTTTGCTCCCGGTCGAGCAGTACTTC
once	NA	TRBV14	TRBJ1-4	CASSQEYGRATNEKLFF	TGTGCCAGCAGCCAAGAATATGGGCGTGCAACTAATGAAAAACTGTTTTTT
NA	NA	TRBV29-1	TRBJ1-1	CSVHTRQSNTEAFF	TGCAGCGTTCACACCCGACAGTCGAACACTGAAGCTTTCTTT
NA	NA	TRBV7-8	TRBJ1-2	CASSLAGGSGYTF	TGTGCCAGCAGCTTAGCGGGGGGAAGTGGCTACACCTTC
once	NA	TRBV11-2	TRBJ1-2	CASRPVGGAYGYTF	TGTGCCAGCAGGCCCGTCGGGGGGGCCTATGGCTACACCTTC
NA	NA	TRBV18	TRBJ2-4	CASSHGGSPYF	TGTGCCAGCTCCCACGGGGGTTCCCCCTACTTC
NA	TRBD1	TRBV5-1	TRBJ1-3	CASTVGQASSGNTIYF	TGCGCCAGCACCGTAGGACAGGCAAGCTCTGGAAACACCATATATTTT
NA	TRBD1	TRBV11-3	TRBJ2-7	CASSLGQGSSYEQYF	TGTGCCAGCAGCTTAGGACAGGGAAGCTCCTACGAGCAGTACTTC
NA	NA	TRBV19	TRBJ1-4	CASSYRGKLFF	TGTGCCAGTAGTTACCGGGGAAAACTGTTTTTT
NA	NA	TRBV2	TRBJ2-2	CASSDFGQRESGELFF	TGTGCCAGCAGTGATTTTGGACAGAGGGAGTCCGGGGAGCTGTTTTTT
NA	TRBD1	TRBV2	TRBJ1-2	CASSGDRAQRGGYTF	TGTGCCAGCAGTGGGGACAGAGCCCAGCGAGGGGGCTACACCTTC
few	NA	TRBV5-1	TRBJ2-1	CASNTYNEQFF	TGCGCCAGCAACACCTACAATGAGCAGTTCTTC
NA	NA	TRBV25-1	TRBJ2-2	CASSARAGELFF	TGTGCCAGCAGTGCGAGGGCCGGGGAGCTGTTTTTT
NA	NA	TRBV5-6	TRBJ1-2	CASSLGQDYGYTF	TGTGCCAGCAGCTTGGGACAGGACTATGGCTACACCTTC
NA	TRBD1	TRBV5-1	TRBJ1-2	CASSGDSANYGYTF	TGCGCCAGCAGCGGGGACAGCGCTAACTATGGCTACACCTTC
NA	TRBD1	TRBV18	TRBJ1-2	CASSLDRDYGYTF	TGTGCCAGCTCACTCGACAGGGACTATGGCTACACCTTC
NA	NA	TRBV7-9	TRBJ1-3	CASRKMEAGNTIYF	TGTGCCAGCCGGAAGATGGAGGCTGGAAACACCATATATTTT
NA	TRBD1	TRBV30	TRBJ1-2	CAWSVVQGDYTF	TGTGCCTGGAGTGTAGTGCAGGGGGACTACACCTTC
few	TRBD1	TRBV27	TRBJ1-2	CASKPDRDSYGYTF	TGTGCCAGCAAGCCTGACCGGGACAGCTATGGCTACACCTTC
NA	NA	TRBV2	TRBJ1-1	CASSALPGITEAFF	TGTGCCAGCAGTGCCCTCCCAGGGATCACTGAAGCTTTCTTT
NA	NA	TRBV12-3/TRBV12-4	TRBJ1-1	CASSFGFTEAFF	TGTGCCAGCAGTTTCGGCTTCACTGAAGCTTTCTTT
NA	NA	TRBV12-5	TRBJ1-6	CASGELDNSPLHF	TGTGCTAGTGGTGAACTCGATAATTCACCCCTCCACTTT
NA	NA	TRBV6-4	TRBJ2-2	CASSDSFPITGELFF	TGTGCCAGCAGTGACTCGTTCCCGATCACCGGGGAGCTGTTTTTT
NA	TRBD1	TRBV7-9	TRBJ1-2	CASSKQGSVNGGYTF	TGTGCCAGCAGCAAACAGGGGAGTGTGAACGGGGGCTACACCTTC
NA	TRBD1	TRBV25-1	TRBJ2-2	CASSVTGGIGELFF	TGTGCCAGCAGTGTGACAGGGGGCATCGGGGAGCTGTTTTTT